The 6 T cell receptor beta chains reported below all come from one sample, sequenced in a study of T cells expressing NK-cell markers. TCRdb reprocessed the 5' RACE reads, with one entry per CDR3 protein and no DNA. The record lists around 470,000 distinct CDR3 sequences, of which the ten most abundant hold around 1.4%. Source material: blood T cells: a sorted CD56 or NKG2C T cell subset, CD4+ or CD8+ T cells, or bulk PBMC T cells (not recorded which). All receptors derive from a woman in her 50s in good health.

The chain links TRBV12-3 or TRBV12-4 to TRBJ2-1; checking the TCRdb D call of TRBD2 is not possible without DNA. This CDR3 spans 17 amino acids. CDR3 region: CASSPLAGTLGGNEQFF.

CDR3 sequence: CSVEDPGGDTQYF. This chain connects TRBV29-1 to TRBJ2-3. The CDR3 sequence is 13 residues long. Per germline, CDR1 SQVTM and CDR2 ANQGSEA.

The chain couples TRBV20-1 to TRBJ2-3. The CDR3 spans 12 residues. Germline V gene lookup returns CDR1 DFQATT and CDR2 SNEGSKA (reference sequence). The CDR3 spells CSARIKKDTQYF.

The CDR3 sequence is CASRNGQQTLTNTGELFF. The rearrangement uses TRBV5-1 and TRBJ2-2; TCRdb outputs TRBD1, but without DNA this stays unchecked. Germline CDR1 reads SGHRS; CDR2 reads YFSETQ. The CDR3 loop spans 18 amino acids.

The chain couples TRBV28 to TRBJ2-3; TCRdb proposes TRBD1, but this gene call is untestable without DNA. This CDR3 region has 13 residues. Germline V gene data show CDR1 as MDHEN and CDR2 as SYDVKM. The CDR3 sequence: CASSTGLPDTQYF.

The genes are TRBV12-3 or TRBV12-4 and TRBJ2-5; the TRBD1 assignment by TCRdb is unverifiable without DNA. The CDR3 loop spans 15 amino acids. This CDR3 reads CASSFGTGGRQTQYF.